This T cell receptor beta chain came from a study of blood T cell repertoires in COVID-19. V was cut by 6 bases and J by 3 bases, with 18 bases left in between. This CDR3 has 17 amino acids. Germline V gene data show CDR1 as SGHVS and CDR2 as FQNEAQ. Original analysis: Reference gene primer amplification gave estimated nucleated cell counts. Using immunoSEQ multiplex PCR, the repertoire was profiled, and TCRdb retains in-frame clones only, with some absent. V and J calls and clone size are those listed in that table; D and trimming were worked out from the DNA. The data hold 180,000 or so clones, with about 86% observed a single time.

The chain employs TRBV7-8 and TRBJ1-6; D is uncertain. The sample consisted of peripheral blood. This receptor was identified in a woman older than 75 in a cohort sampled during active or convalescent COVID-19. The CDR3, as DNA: TGTGCCAGCAGGCCAACTAGAGCCTGGGGCTATAATTCACCCCTCCACTTT. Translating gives CASRPTRAWGYNSPLHF.